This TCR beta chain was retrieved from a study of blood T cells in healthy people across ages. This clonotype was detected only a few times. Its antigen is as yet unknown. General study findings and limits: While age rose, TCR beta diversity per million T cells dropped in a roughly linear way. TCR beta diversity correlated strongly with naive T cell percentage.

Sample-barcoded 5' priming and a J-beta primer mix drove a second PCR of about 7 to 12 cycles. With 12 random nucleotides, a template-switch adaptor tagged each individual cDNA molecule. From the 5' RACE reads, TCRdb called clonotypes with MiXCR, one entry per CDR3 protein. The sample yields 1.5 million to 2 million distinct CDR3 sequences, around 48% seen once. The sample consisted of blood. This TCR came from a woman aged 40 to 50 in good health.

In DNA form, the CDR3 reads TGTGCCATCAGTGTAGGTGGTCGCACAGATACGCAGTATTTT. As protein: CAISVGGRTDTQYF. The chain links TRBV10-3 to TRBJ2-3, with D uncertain. Deletions cut 4 bases from V and 1 base from J, with 9 bases between. The CDR3 is made up of 14 amino acids. From germline, CDR1 is ENHRY and CDR2 SYGVKD.